Below, 8 T cell receptor beta chains from the same sample are listed, as sequenced in a study of blood T cells in healthy people across ages. With a J-beta primer mix and a sample-barcoded 5' primer, a second PCR ran about 7 to 12 cycles. TCRdb called the 5' RACE reads again in MiXCR, with one record for every CDR3 protein. The table records about 690,000 distinct CDR3 sequences, roughly 41% of them present only once. The sequenced material came from blood. All receptors come from an elderly man in good health.

The V and J genes are TRBV18 and TRBJ2-5; D tentatively reads TRBD1 or TRBD2 (5 bases each). Germline assignment: CDR1 KGHSH and CDR2 LQKENI. CDR3 length: 14 amino acids. V lost 6 bases to trimming and J lost 0 bases, with 11 bases between them. This CDR3 reads CASSPGTDQETQYF. CDR3 in DNA: TGTGCCAGCTCCCCCGGGACGGACCAAGAGACCCAGTACTTC.

Of note for this clonotype: At one end the junction does not follow the germline gene, possibly because of a read error. The chain recombines TRBV28 with TRBJ2-5; tentative D call: TRBD2 (5 bases). CDR1 and CDR2 from the germline V gene are MDHEN and SYDVKM. The CDR3 is made up of 13 amino acids. The CDR3 bases are TGTGCCTGCAGAATAGAGGGAGTCCATGAGCGGTACTTC. Translation gives CACRIEGVHERYF.

The gene calls are TRBV11-2 and TRBJ2-1; D ambiguous. Trimming cost V 5 bases and J 7 bases, with 12 bases left between them. The germline gives CDR1 SGHAT, CDR2 FQNNGV. The CDR3 has 13 amino acids. The CDR3 loop reads CASSLLSGNEQFF. CDR3 nucleotide sequence: TGTGCCAGCAGCCTCCTCAGTGGGAATGAGCAGTTCTTC.

This clonotype is a singleton in its sample. The chain employs TRBV15 and TRBJ2-7; possibly TRBD2 for D (5 bases). The germline V and J ends were trimmed by 0 bases and 5 bases, with 14 bases remaining between them. CDR1 and CDR2 from the germline V gene are LNHNV and YYDKDF (reference sequence). The CDR3 has 15 residues. The chain's CDR3 is CATSRDRLAANEQYF. The DNA for the CDR3 is TGTGCCACCAGCAGAGATCGGCTAGCTGCCAACGAGCAGTACTTC.

This clonotype has just a few counts. The chain links TRBV18 to TRBJ2-1; possible D gene TRBD2, 5 bases. Between the trimmed V and J ends, which lost 2 bases and 4 bases, there was a span of 12 bases. The CDR3 totals 15 residues. CDR1 and CDR2 (germline): KGHSH, LQKENI. The CDR3 DNA reads as TGTGCCAGCTCACCAAATATGCTAGCTTACAATGAGCAGTTCTTC. Protein sequence: CASSPNMLAYNEQFF.

Details on this clonotype: A junction boundary mismatches the germline segment, possibly from a read error. V usage is TRBV30 and J usage is TRBJ2-4; TRBD1 aligns across 7 bases. The DNA end is a closer match to TRBJ2-7, so the J assignment may be wrong. CDR1 GTSNPN and CDR2 SVGIG come from the germline V gene (reference sequence). The CDR3 consists of 12 residues. Written as DNA, the CDR3 is TGTGCCGGGAGAGAGACAGGGATCGAGCAGTACTTC. It translates to CAGRETGIEQYF.

This clonotype was observed a few times. The chain joins TRBV12-3 or TRBV12-4 to TRBJ2-5; 8 bases fit TRBD2. The V and J ends lost 5 bases and 2 bases, in that order; junction bases with no gene match: 10. This CDR3 region has 16 residues. CDR3 nucleotide sequence: TGTGCCAGCAGTCCCCTTGGTAGCGGGGCACAAGAGACCCAGTACTTC. It codes for CASSPLGSGAQETQYF.

The chain employs TRBV5-1 and TRBJ2-1, with a possible D match to TRBD1 (7 bases). The V and J ends lost 4 bases and 12 bases respectively, with 17 bases between them. The CDR3 is made up of 13 amino acids. CDR1 SGHRS and CDR2 YFSETQ come from the germline V gene. As DNA, the CDR3 is TGCGCCAGCAGCCATACAGGGGAGGATGTGCAGTTCTTC. Translating gives CASSHTGEDVQFF.